This is a list of T cell receptor beta chains from one sample in a study of PD-L1 blockade in urothelial cancer. Generated by immunoSEQ multiplex PCR, the TCRdb table keeps only in-frame clones and is missing some. The sample has about 30,000 clones, under 90% seen once; the top ten hold approximately 15%. Material: PBMCs, obtained around atezolizumab (anti-PD-L1) treatment. These receptors all stem from a man between 60 and 75 years old with urothelial cancer. Both conserved end residues are part of each CDR3. The D gene is left open where the match is weak. Part of the rows lack a size; the others show once, few, many or a class for expanded clones.

D gene	V gene	clone size	J gene	CDR3 DNA	CDR3 protein
TRBD2	TRBV7-9	-	TRBJ2-5	TGTGCCAGCAGCTTAACTAGCGGGAGGGGAGAGACCCAGTACTTC	CASSLTSGRGETQYF
TRBD1	TRBV9	-	TRBJ2-1	TGTGCCAGCAGCGTATCGACAGGGGGCGGCTACAATGAGCAGTTCTTC	CASSVSTGGGYNEQFF
TRBD2	TRBV9	-	TRBJ2-7	TGTGCCAGCAGCGTAGAAGCGGGAGGGAGGAGCGAGCAGTACTTC	CASSVEAGGRSEQYF
TRBD1	TRBV19	-	TRBJ2-5	TGTGCCAGTAGTGCGGACAGGACTTACCAAGAGACCCAGTACTTC	CASSADRTYQETQYF
-	TRBV30	-	TRBJ2-1	TGTGCCTCAGCACAGGACAGCTACAATGAGCAGTTCTTC	CASAQDSYNEQFF
-	TRBV2	-	TRBJ2-2	TGTGCCAGCAAAGTGGCTTCGAACACCGGGGAGCTGTTTTTT	CASKVASNTGELFF
-	TRBV5-6	-	TRBJ2-1	TGTGCCAGCAGCCCCAGGGTGAGCAATGAGCAGTTCTTC	CASSPRVSNEQFF
TRBD1	TRBV7-2	-	TRBJ2-7	TGTGCCAGCAGCTTAACGACAGGGAAGTTCCACGAGCAGTACTTC	CASSLTTGKFHEQYF
TRBD1	TRBV7-9	-	TRBJ1-5	TGTGCCAGCAGCACGGGACAGAATTCCAATCAGCCCCAGCATTTT	CASSTGQNSNQPQHF
TRBD2	TRBV5-1	-	TRBJ2-2	TGCGCCAGCAGCTACCTACTGGGACTAGCACGGACCGGGGAGCTGTTTTTT	CASSYLLGLARTGELFF
-	TRBV18	-	TRBJ2-1	TGTGCCAGCTCAACACAGGGAGGCTCCTACAATGAGCAGTTCTTC	CASSTQGGSYNEQFF
TRBD1	TRBV6-5	-	TRBJ1-2	TGTGCCAGCAAACTAGACAGGGAAGCTAACTATGGCTACACCTTC	CASKLDREANYGYTF
-	TRBV21-1	-	TRBJ1-2	TGTGCCAGCAGCAACCACCCAGGGGGGAACTATGGCTACACCTTC	CASSNHPGGNYGYTF
TRBD2	TRBV7-8	once	TRBJ2-3	TGTGCCAGCAGCTTTCGTCGCGGGAGTAGGACAGATACGCAGTATTTT	CASSFRRGSRTDTQYF
-	TRBV7-3	-	TRBJ2-3	TGTGCCAGCAGGGCTGACTCGATCACAGATACGCAGTATTTT	CASRADSITDTQYF
-	TRBV11-2	-	TRBJ1-1	TGTGCCAGCAGCTCGCGAGGAGCAGCTGAAGCTTTCTTT	CASSSRGAAEAFF
TRBD2	TRBV6-6	-	TRBJ2-1	TGTGCCAGCACCGGACTAGCGGGAGAGGGCTACAATGAGCAGTTCTTC	CASTGLAGEGYNEQFF
-	TRBV29-1	-	TRBJ1-2	TGCAGCATTACCTTAACGGGTGGCTACACCTTC	CSITLTGGYTF
-	TRBV10-1	-	TRBJ2-1	TGCGCCAGCAGTGACCCGGGGGACAATGAGCAGTTCTTC	CASSDPGDNEQFF
TRBD1	TRBV30	-	TRBJ1-1	TGTGCCTGGATTTGGACAGGGGGAACTGAAGCTTTCTTT	CAWIWTGGTEAFF
-	TRBV9	-	TRBJ2-7	TGTGCCAGCAGCCCTCAAGGGACTTCTTTCCCCTACGAGCAGTACTTC	CASSPQGTSFPYEQYF
-	TRBV5-8	-	TRBJ1-5	TGTGCCAGCAGCTTGTGGGGACAAAACACTCAGCCCCAGCATTTT	CASSLWGQNTQPQHF
TRBD2	TRBV30	-	TRBJ2-1	TGTGCCTGGAGCAACCTCGGTGCGGGACTAGCGACTTCCTACAATGAGCAGTTCTTC	CAWSNLGAGLATSYNEQFF
-	TRBV5-6	few	TRBJ2-2	TGTGCCAGCAGCTTGGCCGGGGATATCGGGGAGCTGTTTTTT	CASSLAGDIGELFF
-	TRBV28	-	TRBJ2-1	TGTGCCAGCAGTTTAGTGACTAGGGCTTTGGATGAGCAGTTCTTC	CASSLVTRALDEQFF
-	TRBV7-6	few	TRBJ2-7	TGTGCCAGCAGCTTAGTCACAGGGCCGGACTACGAGCAGTACTTC	CASSLVTGPDYEQYF
-	TRBV7-9	once	TRBJ1-1	TGTGCCAGCACCGACCGGACAGTTTTGAACACTGAAGCTTTCTTT	CASTDRTVLNTEAFF
-	TRBV15	few	TRBJ2-3	TGTGCCACCAGCAGAGAGCGGGCTAGCACAGATACGCAGTATTTT	CATSRERASTDTQYF
-	TRBV9	-	TRBJ2-5	TGTGCCAGCAGCGCCTGGGGGGAGCGAGGGTTTGAGACCCAGTACTTC	CASSAWGERGFETQYF
-	TRBV7-8	-	TRBJ2-5	TGTGCCAGCAGCTCCTTAATGGGGCAGGGGACGGAGACCCAGTACTTC	CASSSLMGQGTETQYF
-	TRBV10-1	-	TRBJ2-1	TGCGCCAGCAGTGAGCGGGACACCCTGGGCTACAATGAGCAGTTCTTC	CASSERDTLGYNEQFF
-	TRBV4-3	once	TRBJ2-3	TGCGCCAGCAGCCAAGTTTGGGGGGGCGAAGGGGATACGCAGTATTTT	CASSQVWGGEGDTQYF
TRBD2	TRBV4-1	-	TRBJ2-5	TGCGCCAGCAGCCAAGAACGAGGGCGCGGGGGCCAGTACTTC	CASSQERGRGGQYF
TRBD2	TRBV7-2	-	TRBJ2-1	TGTGCCAGCAGCTTAACACCGGGACTAGTGGTCCATGAGCAGTTCTTC	CASSLTPGLVVHEQFF
-	TRBV29-1	-	TRBJ1-3	TGCAGCGTTGAGGGGGGGTTGGATAGAAACACCATATATTTT	CSVEGGLDRNTIYF
TRBD1	TRBV5-1	-	TRBJ2-7	TGCGCCAGCAGTTCCGGGACAGTTAATTCCGAGCAGTACTTC	CASSSGTVNSEQYF
-	TRBV14	-	TRBJ1-2	TGTGCCAGCAGCCAAGATCTAGGCTCGCCAGACTATGGCTACACCTTC	CASSQDLGSPDYGYTF
-	TRBV27	few	TRBJ2-2	TGTGCCAGCAGTTTAAATTTCGGCACCGGGGAGCTGTTTTTT	CASSLNFGTGELFF
-	TRBV19	-	TRBJ1-2	TGTGCCAGTAGTATTCGGAGAACCACGACCCATGGCTACACCTTC	CASSIRRTTTHGYTF
-	TRBV29-1	-	TRBJ2-2	TGCAGCGTTGGGGGGGACGGCCTAAACACCGGGGAGCTGTTTTTT	CSVGGDGLNTGELFF
TRBD2	TRBV7-3	few	TRBJ2-1	TGTGCCAGCAGCTTAAGTGGACTAGCGTTCCCATTCTTC	CASSLSGLAFPFF
-	TRBV19	-	TRBJ2-6	TGTGCCAGTAGTATAGACGGACAGTCTGGGGCCAACGTCCTGACTTTC	CASSIDGQSGANVLTF
TRBD2	TRBV9	-	TRBJ2-2	TGTGCCAGCAGCGAGGGACTAGCGGGAGTCTCTACCGGGGAGCTGTTTTTT	CASSEGLAGVSTGELFF
TRBD2	TRBV7-9	-	TRBJ2-7	TGTGCCAGCAGCCCGCCTAGCGGGAGGTCCCACGAGCAGTACTTC	CASSPPSGRSHEQYF
-	TRBV30	few	TRBJ2-7	TGTGCCTGGAGTGCCCTCCGGGAGCAGTACTTC	CAWSALREQYF
-	TRBV25-1	-	TRBJ1-2	TGTGCCAGCAGTGTAACAGGGCGGGGGGACTATGGCTACACCTTC	CASSVTGRGDYGYTF
TRBD2	TRBV4-2	-	TRBJ2-1	TGTGCCAGCAGCCAAGAACCTAGCGGGTCGTACAATGAGCAGTTCTTC	CASSQEPSGSYNEQFF
TRBD1	TRBV27	-	TRBJ1-1	TGTGCCAGCAGTTTGGGCAGGGGGCTAATTGAAGCTTTCTTT	CASSLGRGLIEAFF
TRBD1	TRBV4-3	-	TRBJ2-7	TGCGCCAGCAGCCACACCCCGGGACAGGGGTACGAGCAGTACTTC	CASSHTPGQGYEQYF
-	TRBV2	-	TRBJ1-1	TGTGCCAGCAGTGAAGGCAGGGACTCAGGTTTCTTT	CASSEGRDSGFF
-	TRBV9	-	TRBJ2-2	TGTGCCAGCAGCGTAGCTAGCAATGCCGGGGAGCTGTTTTTT	CASSVASNAGELFF
-	TRBV28	-	TRBJ1-1	TGTGCCAGCATCGAGGGGAACACTGAAGCTTTCTTT	CASIEGNTEAFF